The entry below describes one T cell receptor (beta chain). Germline loops: CDR1 ENHRY, CDR2 SYGVKD. The CDR3 runs 16 residues. The ends lost 2 bases at V and 5 bases at J; junction bases unmatched: 10. The authors prepared the TCRbeta library with unique molecular identifiers. TCRdb re-analysed the PCR reads in MiXCR, keeping a single row per CDR3 protein. The sample lists roughly 610,000 distinct CDR3 sequences; about 11% were seen once. The source of the sample is a study of T-cell reconstitution after alpha-beta-depleted transplantation in children. Source: PBMCs from the stem cell graft donor, taken from the stem cell graft. The genes are TRBV10-3 and TRBJ2-7, with 9 bases aligning to TRBD2. The clonotype originates from a human donor who donated a stem cell graft to a child with acute myeloid leukemia. Here the CDR3 DNA reads TGTGCCATCAGTGAGGTTCCCGGGACTAGCAAGGACGAGCAGTACTTC. This sequence encodes CAISEVPGTSKDEQYF.